Shown below are 16 T cell receptor beta chains from a single sample sequenced in a study of T cell changes during pregnancy in multiple sclerosis (dated by TCRdb to about 2019). The protocol used for the library was the immunoSEQ multiplex PCR assay. In TCRdb, the immuneACCESS table is reduced to in-frame sequences with V and J assigned. These tables do not hold every clone; where another copy was compared, an unresolved V gene accounts for under half, and the others remain unexplained. In all, the sample holds 45,000 to 55,000 clones, and 80% to 95% of those were seen once. The ten largest clones take up 0.99% of the sample. The starting material was peripheral blood, obtained after pregnancy. Source of these receptors: a female donor with multiple sclerosis, enrolled in a pregnancy study.

The J gene is TRBJ1-5, the V gene TRBV5-8, with no clear D. CDR3 length: 17 amino acids. V lost 0 bases to trimming and J lost 3 bases, with 16 bases between them. Germline-derived CDR1 and CDR2 are SGHTS and YDEGEE. CDR3 sequence: CASSLAVSQADNQPQHF. The CDR3 nucleotides read TGTGCCAGCAGCTTGGCTGTCAGTCAGGCTGACAATCAGCCCCAGCATTTT.

The gene calls are TRBV4-3 and TRBJ1-1; TRBD1 is a possible D gene (5 bases). CDR1 LGHNA and CDR2 YSLEER come from the germline V gene. Trimming removed 4 bases from V and 3 bases from J, with 15 bases in between. The CDR3 has 15 residues. The CDR3 sequence is CASSRIIGADTEAFF. CDR3 nucleotide sequence: TGCGCCAGCAGCCGCATAATTGGGGCAGACACTGAAGCTTTCTTT.

The J gene is TRBJ2-7, the V gene TRBV5-5, with TRBD1 matching 8 bases. Germline CDR1 SGHKS, CDR2 YYEKEE (reference sequence). J was trimmed by 4 bases and V by 1 base; bases with no gene match: 4. The CDR3 has 14 amino acids. DNA of the CDR3: TGTGCCAGCAGCTTGCAACAGGGGGTGTACGAGCAGTACTTC. Its protein is CASSLQQGVYEQYF.

This clone has only one observation. The rearrangement links TRBV5-1 to TRBJ1-2; D possibly corresponds to TRBD1 (5 bases). This CDR3 contains 13 residues. Germline V CDR1 and CDR2: SGHRS, YFSETQ. Trimming took 2 bases from V and 4 from J, leaving 9 bases between them. CDR3 residues: CASSLRGGYGYTF. The DNA of the CDR3 is TGCGCCAGCAGCTTACGGGGGGGCTATGGCTACACCTTC.

The rearrangement joins TRBV4-2 to TRBJ1-4; tentative D call: TRBD1 (5 bases). Trimming pared 0 bases from V and 2 bases from J, leaving 7 bases between. The germline CDR1 and CDR2 sequences are LGHNA and YNFKEQ. The CDR3 runs to 15 residues. The CDR3, as DNA: TGTGCCAGCAGCCAAGATGGGGGGACTAATGAAAAACTGTTTTTT. Translation: CASSQDGGTNEKLFF.

The V call is TRBV7-6, the J call TRBJ2-7, with 10 bases aligning to TRBD1. The CDR3 has 17 residues. Germline V lookup: CDR1 SGHVS, CDR2 FNYEAQ. The V gene end was trimmed by 5 bases and the J gene end by 1 base; junction bases not matched to a gene: 11. The CDR3 DNA reads TGTGCCAGCAGCACCAGAATCCGGGACAGGGGTTCCTACGAGCAGTACTTC. Protein product: CASSTRIRDRGSYEQYF.

This chain uses TRBV30 with TRBJ2-7; 10 positions agree with TRBD1. V lost 4 bases and J lost 3; bases outside the gene matches: 27. This CDR3 region has 21 residues. Per germline, CDR1 GTSNPN and CDR2 SVGIG (reference sequence). DNA of the CDR3: TGTGCCTGGACTATCGGGGTTCTGACAGGGGGCGCCGAAAGACCCTACTACGAGCAGTACTTC. Translating it yields CAWTIGVLTGGAERPYYEQYF.

V usage is TRBV6-1 and J usage is TRBJ1-5; D uncertain. Germline V gives CDR1 MNHNS, CDR2 SASEGT. This CDR3 is 15 amino acids long. V was pared by 4 bases and J by 2 bases, with 12 bases between. The CDR3 DNA follows: TGTGCCAGCAGTGGCGGGGTAGAGCGCAATCAGCCCCAGCATTTT. Translated: CASSGGVERNQPQHF.

The V gene is TRBV7-4, the J gene TRBJ2-4, with D possibly TRBD1 on 6 matching bases. In germline, CDR1 is SGHVT, CDR2 SQSDAQ. The CDR3 contains 16 residues. V lost 1 base to trimming and J lost 1 base, with 11 bases between them. CDR3 in DNA: TGTGCCAGCAGCTTAGTTACGAGGGGGGCCAAAAACATTCAGTACTTC. Translated: CASSLVTRGAKNIQYF.

This chain uses TRBV5-8 with TRBJ2-7; 8 bases fit TRBD1. The V gene's germline CDR1 is SGHTS and CDR2 YDEGEE. There are 13 residues in the CDR3. The ends lost 3 bases at V and 7 bases at J; junction bases unmatched: 6. The CDR3 spells CASSSSQGAEQYF. The CDR3 DNA is TGTGCCAGCAGCTCCTCGCAGGGGGCGGAGCAGTACTTC.

The chain is built from TRBV29-1 and TRBJ1-2, with D perhaps matching TRBD1 (6 bases). The germline gives CDR1 SQVTM, CDR2 ANQGSEA. The CDR3 totals 13 residues. The V end lost 4 bases, the J end lost 3 bases, and 12 bases lay between the germline ends. This CDR3 is CSVAQQGHYGYTF. The CDR3 DNA reads TGCAGCGTTGCCCAACAGGGACACTATGGCTACACCTTC.

This clone appeared a few times. The gene calls are TRBV11-2 and TRBJ1-1; possible D gene TRBD1, 5 bases. The CDR3 runs to 13 residues. Deletions cut 5 bases from V and 1 base from J, with 8 bases between. Germline-derived CDR1 and CDR2 are SGHAT and FQNNGV. DNA of the CDR3: TGTGCCAGCAGCAGGGGAGGGAACACTGAAGCTTTCTTT. Residues: CASSRGGNTEAFF.

The rearrangement uses TRBV5-4 and TRBJ2-1; the D gene is possibly TRBD1 (6 bases). Per germline, CDR1 SGHNT and CDR2 YYREEE (reference sequence). This CDR3 contains 14 residues. V gave up 0 bases and J gave up 3 bases, with 7 bases separating them. The CDR3 loop reads CASSLGGLYNEQFF. DNA of the CDR3: TGTGCCAGCAGCTTGGGGGGGCTCTACAATGAGCAGTTCTTC.

On this clone itself: Other nucleotide sequences from this sample produce the same CDR3. The chain couples TRBV29-1 to TRBJ1-1; tentative D call: TRBD1 (5 bases). V was pared by 4 bases and J by 6 bases, with 6 bases between. Germline CDR1 reads SQVTM; CDR2 reads ANQGSEA. The CDR3 totals 10 residues. CDR3 DNA sequence: TGCAGCGTTGCGGGGGCTGAAGCTTTCTTT. As protein: CSVAGAEAFF.

V gene TRBV7-7 combines with J gene TRBJ2-1; perhaps TRBD2 as D (5 bases). Trimming stripped 2 bases from V and 7 bases from J, with 9 bases between. Germline loops: CDR1 SSHAT, CDR2 FNYEAQ (reference sequence). The CDR3 has 13 residues. Here the CDR3 reads CASSLSLANEQFF. The CDR3 region has the DNA TGTGCCAGCAGCTTAAGTCTAGCTAATGAGCAGTTCTTC.

This chain uses TRBV27 with TRBJ1-1, with D hard to call. Trimming took 5 bases from V and 4 from J, leaving 14 bases between them. This CDR3 has 14 amino acids. CDR1 is MNHEY, CDR2 SMNVEV, per germline (reference sequence). CDR3 sequence reads: CASSLSTILTEAFF. The CDR3 nucleotides read TGTGCCAGCAGTCTTTCCACCATACTCACTGAAGCTTTCTTT.